The present T cell receptor (beta chain) was sequenced within a study of T cell responses to AZD1222 COVID-19 vaccine. Notes on the study in general: There were vaccine-associated CD4 TCRs across spike, dominant at 160-218 and 743-854. Targeting of unmutated variant regions was reportedly seen in nearly half of spike-specific TCRs. It was only a handful of AZD1222 recipients who were seropositive at baseline. Repertoires were sampled only after the peak T cell response.

The length of the CDR3 is 12 residues. The ends were cut back, 2 bases at V and 5 bases at J, with 6 bases in the middle. Per germline, CDR1 MDHEN and CDR2 SYDVKM. The method was immunoSEQ multiplex PCR; TCRdb's version includes in-frame clones alone and lacks a portion of them. The sample carries 86,000 or so clones, around nine tenths recorded once. In the case of this clone: Its cognate antigen is unknown.

This chain links TRBV28 with TRBJ1-2; D not resolved. The receptor's source is an adult in good health. Here the sequenced sample was peripheral blood, taken on day 0 of AZD1222 vaccination. CDR3 sequence reads: CASSLKGYGYTF. Written as DNA, the CDR3 is TGTGCCAGCAGTTTAAAGGGTTATGGCTACACCTTC.